A single sample is the source of the 12 T cell receptor beta chains below, sequenced in a study of vaccination effects on CD4 cells after COVID-19. ViraFEST used viral peptide pools to expand antigen-specific CD4+ T cells before sequencing. Isolating CD4+ T cells followed 9 to 11 days of culture. Vaccine administered to participants consisted of two doses of either BNT162b2 or mRNA-1273. Profiled with immunoSEQ multiplex PCR; TCRdb holds only in-frame clones, not every one. The repertoire includes 50,000 to 65,000 clones, 60% to 75% of them detected once, and roughly 1.2% sits in the top ten. No antigens are known for them. The sample here was CD4+ T cells from PBMCs cultured with HCoV-229E spike peptides, taken after COVID-19 vaccination. The origin of the receptors is a human donor who received a COVID-19 vaccine.

The V gene is TRBV7-2, the J gene TRBJ1-1, with TRBD1 as a possible D gene (5 bases). Trimming left V 2 bases short and J 1 base short, with 8 bases between. This CDR3 is built from 14 residues. Germline V gene data show CDR1 as SGHTA and CDR2 as FQGNSA. CDR3 protein: CASSLQGGNTEAFF. The CDR3 DNA follows: TGTGCCAGCAGCTTACAGGGAGGGAACACTGAAGCTTTCTTT. Full variable domain (remainder filled in from reference TRBV7-2 and TRBJ1-1): GAGVSQSPSNKVTEKGKDVELRCDPISGHTALYWYRQSLGQGLEFLIYFQGNSAPDKSGLPSDRFSAERTGGSVSTLTIQRTQQEDSAVYLCASSLQGGNTEAFFGQGTRLTVV.

The chain carries TRBV19 and TRBJ1-5; possibly TRBD1 for D (5 bases). The CDR3 has 14 amino acids. CDR1 and CDR2 from the germline V gene are LNHDA and SQIVND (reference sequence). Trimming removed 4 bases at V and 5 bases at J, with 12 bases between. CDR3 DNA: TGTGCCAGTAGTACAGCCAGGGACTATCAGCCCCAGCATTTT. Its protein is CASSTARDYQPQHF. Full variable domain (outside the CDR3, taken from reference TRBV19 and TRBJ1-5): DGGITQSPKYLFRKEGQNVTLSCEQNLNHDAMYWYRQDPGQGLRLIYYSQIVNDFQKGDIAEGYSVSREKKESFPLTVTSAQKNPTAFYLCASSTARDYQPQHFGDGTRLSIL.

V and J are TRBV9 and TRBJ1-2; 9 positions match TRBD1. The CDR3 totals 14 residues. Trimming took 2 bases from V and 2 from J; bases not matched to a gene: 1. CDR1 and CDR2 (germline): SGDLS, YYNGEE. The CDR3 spells CASSVGQGNYGYTF. For the CDR3, the DNA is TGTGCCAGCAGCGTCGGACAGGGGAACTATGGCTACACCTTC.

In this sample, this clone turned up a few times. This chain joins TRBV3-1 (or the pseudogene TRBV3-2) and TRBJ1-2; 7 positions match TRBD1. The CDR3 consists of 14 residues. V lost 5 bases and J lost 5; bases outside the gene matches: 8. Germline V gene lookup returns CDR1 LGHDT and CDR2 YNNKEL (reference sequence). Here the CDR3 reads CASSGNRGQYGYTF. The DNA for the CDR3 is TGTGCCAGCAGCGGAAACAGGGGTCAATATGGCTACACCTTC.

This chain uses TRBV7-6 with TRBJ2-7; maybe TRBD2 (5 bases). The length of the CDR3 is 17 residues. Trimming took 1 base from V and 2 from J, leaving 18 bases between them. Germline V gene lookup returns CDR1 SGHVS and CDR2 FNYEAQ. This chain's CDR3 is CASSLVGVRASTYEQYV. Here the CDR3 DNA reads TGTGCCAGCAGCTTAGTGGGAGTTAGGGCAAGCACCTACGAGCAGTACGTC.

The V gene is TRBV2, the J gene TRBJ1-5; 7 positions agree with TRBD1. The CDR3 extends over 13 amino acids. Trimming took 7 bases from V and 4 from J; bases not matched to a gene: 4. CDR1 and CDR2 (germline): SNHLY, FYNNEI. The CDR3 loop reads CASTGGANQPQHF. CDR3 nucleotide sequence: TGTGCCAGCACAGGGGGGGCGAATCAGCCCCAGCATTTT. Together with reference TRBV2 and TRBJ1-5, the CDR3 gives the full variable domain: EPEVTQTPSHQVTQMGQEVILRCVPISNHLYFYWYRQILGQKVEFLVSFYNNEISEKSEIFDDQFSVERPDGSNFTLKIRSTKLEDSAMYFCASTGGANQPQHFGDGTRLSIL.

This clone was observed a few times. The gene calls are TRBV6-5 and TRBJ2-6, with D hard to call. V was cut by 5 bases and J by 1 base, with 3 bases left in between. The CDR3 sequence is 13 residues long. Germline assignment: CDR1 MNHEY and CDR2 SVGAGI. Here the CDR3 reads CASSHSGANVLTF. CDR3 nucleotides: TGTGCCAGCAGTCATTCTGGGGCCAACGTCCTGACTTTC.

A few counts support this clone. This chain joins TRBV10-3 and TRBJ2-2; weak D call: TRBD1 (5 bases). V dropped 2 bases and J dropped 3 bases, with 7 bases sitting between them. The germline CDR1 and CDR2 sequences are ENHRY and SYGVKD. The CDR3 has 14 amino acids. CDR3 sequence (DNA): TGTGCCATCAGTGAGACAGGTGACACCGGGGAGCTGTTTTTT. This codes for CAISETGDTGELFF.

The rearrangement uses TRBV19 and TRBJ1-3; no firm D call. The CDR3 totals 14 residues. The V gene lost 3 bases and the J gene lost 0 bases, with 6 bases spanning the gap. Per the germline V gene, CDR1 is LNHDA and CDR2 is SQIVND (reference sequence). In DNA form, the CDR3 reads TGTGCCAGTAGTATCGATACCTCTGGAAACACCATATATTTT. Its translation: CASSIDTSGNTIYF. The full variable domain, with the rest looked up from reference TRBV19 and TRBJ1-3, is DGGITQSPKYLFRKEGQNVTLSCEQNLNHDAMYWYRQDPGQGLRLIYYSQIVNDFQKGDIAEGYSVSREKKESFPLTVTSAQKNPTAFYLCASSIDTSGNTIYFGEGSWLTVV.

This chain links TRBV21-1 with TRBJ1-2; no check of the table's D call, TRBD1, against the DNA was made. TRBV21-1 is marked as a pseudogene. The CDR3 extends over 15 amino acids. The CDR3 sequence: CASSKLGTGNYGYTF. The CDR3 DNA reads TGTGCCAGCAGCAAACTGGGGACAGGGAACTATGGCTACACCTTC.

This sequence joins TRBV7-2 and TRBJ2-2; D ambiguous. The germline V gene encodes CDR1 SGHTA and CDR2 FQGNSA. Trimming removed 2 bases at V and 0 bases at J, with 10 bases between. The CDR3 consists of 16 residues. In DNA, the CDR3 is TGTGCCAGCAGCTTAAAGTGGGGTCCGAACACCGGGGAGCTGTTTTTT. This translates into CASSLKWGPNTGELFF.

V and J are TRBV24-1 and TRBJ1-4; D possibly corresponds to TRBD1 (6 bases). Trimming shortened V by 3 bases and J by 7 bases, and 14 bases separated the two germline ends. The CDR3 is 15 amino acids. Germline assignment: CDR1 KGHDR and CDR2 SFDVKD. The CDR3 protein is CATSDPRRGGEKLFF. The CDR3 DNA reads as TGTGCCACCAGTGATCCCCGAAGGGGGGGTGAAAAACTGTTTTTT.